The 28 T cell receptor beta chains below were found in one sample sequenced in a study of cytomegalovirus exposure and HLA in healthy donors. PCR employed 60 Vbeta and 13 Jbeta primers. Measured with immunoSEQ multiplex PCR; TCRdb has only the in-frame clones, and not every one. Its table records approximately 71,000 clones. The sample consisted of PBMCs. These TCRs come from a female donor in good health and CMV-seropositive.

The gene calls are TRBV6-5 and TRBJ1-5; no clear D. Trimming left V 2 bases short and J 5 bases short, with 7 bases between. The germline V gene encodes CDR1 MNHEY and CDR2 SVGAGI. CDR3 size: 13 residues. In nucleotides, the CDR3 is TGTGCCAGCAGTTACGATGAGGATCAGCCCCAGCATTTT. Its translation: CASSYDEDQPQHF.

V is TRBV9 and J is TRBJ1-6; D is undetermined. This CDR3 has 13 residues. Germline CDR1 reads SGDLS; CDR2 reads YYNGEE. The V end was cut by 3 bases, the J end by 8 bases, with 9 bases between. The chain's CDR3 is CASSAGADSPLHF. Here the CDR3 DNA reads TGTGCCAGCAGCGCAGGCGCAGATTCACCCCTCCACTTT.

The chain has TRBV10-3 and TRBJ2-7; 7 positions match TRBD1. V was pared by 10 bases and J by 3 bases, with 6 bases of the junction left unmatched. The germline gives CDR1 ENHRY, CDR2 SYGVKD. The CDR3 extends over 12 amino acids. The CDR3 bases are TGTGCCACCCAGACAGGGTTCTACGAGCAGTACTTC. Protein sequence: CATQTGFYEQYF.

The V gene is TRBV5-1, the J gene TRBJ2-5; D might be TRBD1 (6 bases). The CDR3 has 14 residues. Trimming cost V 4 bases and J 3 bases, with 13 bases left between them. The germline CDR1 and CDR2 sequences are SGHRS and YFSETQ. The CDR3 spells CASSPGQEEETQYF. CDR3 DNA: TGCGCCAGCAGCCCGGGACAAGAAGAAGAGACCCAGTACTTC.

The rearrangement joins TRBV28 to TRBJ1-2; possibly TRBD1 for D (6 bases). The CDR3 runs 13 residues. Germline lookup yields CDR1 MDHEN and CDR2 SYDVKM. The V end was cut by 6 bases, the J end by 4 bases, with 12 bases between. The CDR3 loop is CASRIQGPYGYTF. In nucleotides, the CDR3 is TGTGCCAGCAGGATACAGGGACCCTATGGCTACACCTTC.

The chain employs TRBV25-1 and TRBJ1-2; 10 bases fit TRBD1. With 5 bases clipped from V and 3 bases from J, the junction kept 6 bases outside the gene matches. The germline V gene has CDR1 MGHDK and CDR2 SYGVNS. This CDR3 is built from 15 residues. DNA of the CDR3: TGTGCCAGCAGTACCCGACAGGGGGCGGACTATGGCTACACCTTC. Its protein product is CASSTRQGADYGYTF.

This chain connects TRBV9 to TRBJ2-1, with no clear D. This CDR3 region has 13 residues. V was cut by 0 bases and J by 9 bases, with 10 bases left in between. CDR1 and CDR2 (germline): SGDLS, YYNGEE. The CDR3: CASSVAPGGEQFF. As DNA, the CDR3 is TGTGCCAGCAGCGTAGCCCCCGGTGGTGAGCAGTTCTTC.

The chain combines TRBV4-2 with TRBJ1-2; 10 bases line up with TRBD1. V shed 4 bases, J shed 7 bases, and the junction held 6 bases outside the gene matches. The CDR3 runs to 14 residues. The germline CDR1 and CDR2 sequences are LGHNA and YNFKEQ. The CDR3 loop reads CASSPDRGRGGYTF. CDR3 in DNA: TGTGCCAGCAGCCCTGACAGGGGGCGCGGTGGCTACACCTTC.

The chain recombines TRBV5-6 with TRBJ2-1; D is possibly TRBD1 (5 bases). Between the trimmed V and J ends, which lost 5 bases and 0 bases, there was a span of 9 bases. CDR3 length equals 14 residues. The germline V gene has CDR1 SGHDT and CDR2 YYEEEE. This CDR3 reads CASSSGYSYNEQFF. The CDR3 nucleotides read TGTGCCAGCAGTTCAGGGTACTCCTACAATGAGCAGTTCTTC.

V gene TRBV19 combines with J gene TRBJ2-1; D is possibly TRBD2 (5 bases). Germline CDR1 is LNHDA and CDR2 is SQIVND (reference sequence). Trimming stripped 3 bases from V and 0 bases from J, with 15 bases between. There are 17 residues in the CDR3. CDR3 coding DNA: TGTGCCAGTAGTATGCGGGTGGGGTCGAGCTCCTACAATGAGCAGTTCTTC. Residues: CASSMRVGSSSYNEQFF.

The chain recombines TRBV18 with TRBJ2-3, with D perhaps TRBD2 (6 bases). The CDR3 covers 14 residues. V was pared by 4 bases and J by 3 bases, with 11 bases between. Germline V gene sequence: CDR1 KGHSH, CDR2 LQKENI. CDR3 in DNA: TGTGCCAGCTCACTCACCGCGGGGACAGATACGCAGTATTTT. As protein: CASSLTAGTDTQYF.

The J gene is TRBJ1-2, the V gene TRBV6-9; TRBD1 matches at 8 bases. The CDR3 has 11 amino acids. Per germline, CDR1 MNHGY and CDR2 SVAAGI. DNA of the CDR3: TGTCGAAGACAGGGGAACTATGGCTACACCTTC. This gives the protein CRRQGNYGYTF.

The V gene is TRBV13, the J gene TRBJ2-5; 15 bases are shared with TRBD2. Germline CDR1 and CDR2: PRHDT and FYEKMQ (reference sequence). The CDR3 is made up of 17 amino acids. V lost 4 bases, J lost 5 bases, and 8 bases stayed unmatched. The DNA of the CDR3 is TGTGCCAGCAGCTCTAGGACTAGCGGGGGGGCCGTGGAGACCCAGTACTTC. It is translated as CASSSRTSGGAVETQYF.

This chain links TRBV15 with TRBJ1-5; 8 bases match TRBD1. The CDR3 sequence is 16 residues long. V lost 0 bases to trimming and J lost 3 bases; unmatched junction nucleotides: 4. The germline V gene has CDR1 LNHNV and CDR2 YYDKDF (reference sequence). The CDR3 DNA follows: TGTGCCACCAGCAGAGATCGACAGGGGACCAATCAGCCCCAGCATTTT. It is translated as CATSRDRQGTNQPQHF.

The rearrangement uses TRBV7-6 and TRBJ2-7, with a possible D match to TRBD2 (6 bases). There are 14 residues in the CDR3. The germline V gene encodes CDR1 SGHVS and CDR2 FNYEAQ. The ends were cut back, 2 bases at V and 5 bases at J, with 13 bases in the middle. CDR3: CASSLRSGANEQYF. CDR3 sequence (DNA): TGTGCCAGCAGCTTAAGGTCGGGAGCCAACGAGCAGTACTTC. Variable domain in full (rest from reference TRBV7-6 and TRBJ2-7): GAGVSQSPRYKVTKRGQDVALRCDPISGHVSLYWYRQALGQGPEFLTYFNYEAQQDKSGLPNDRFSAERPEGSISTLTIQRTEQRDSAMYRCASSLRSGANEQYFGPGTRLTVT.

The V gene is TRBV6-5, the J gene TRBJ1-3, with D tentatively TRBD1 (6 bases). V lost 4 bases, J lost 2 bases, and 12 bases lay in between. Per germline, CDR1 MNHEY and CDR2 SVGAGI. This CDR3 has 15 amino acids. The CDR3 nucleotides read TGTGCCAGCAGTTTTCAGGGGTTGGCTGGAAACACCATATATTTT. It is translated as CASSFQGLAGNTIYF.

The chain joins TRBV5-4 to TRBJ2-3; D may be TRBD1 (5 bases). With 2 bases removed from V and 2 bases from J, the gap between germline ends came to 12 bases. The germline V gene has CDR1 SGHNT and CDR2 YYREEE (reference sequence). This CDR3 region has 15 residues. CDR3 in amino acids: CASSFGPRDTDTQYF. Here the CDR3 DNA reads TGTGCCAGCAGCTTCGGCCCCAGGGACACAGATACGCAGTATTTT.

The rearrangement joins TRBV7-2 to TRBJ1-2; tentatively, D is TRBD1 (5 bases). The CDR3 is 15 residues long. V shed 1 base and J shed 3 bases, with 12 bases lying between them. Germline loops: CDR1 SGHTA, CDR2 FQGNSA. This chain's CDR3 is CASSLVRQGDYGYTF. The DNA of the CDR3 is TGTGCCAGCAGCTTAGTTCGGCAGGGCGACTATGGCTACACCTTC.

This rearrangement joins TRBV29-1 to TRBJ2-1; TRBD1 matches 11 bases. The CDR3 consists of 13 residues. Germline lookup yields CDR1 SQVTM and CDR2 ANQGSEA. The CDR3 coding sequence is TGCAGAGCGTCGGGACAGGGGGTAAATGAGCAGTTCTTC. Translating gives CRASGQGVNEQFF.

This chain joins TRBV7-2 and TRBJ1-5, with D possibly TRBD1 on 6 matching bases. This CDR3 region has 13 residues. CDR1 is SGHTA and CDR2 is FQGNSA in the germline V gene. The V gene lost 5 bases and the J gene lost 7 bases, with 12 bases spanning the gap. CDR3 loop: CASSAQGRQPQHF. The CDR3 bases are TGTGCCAGCAGCGCCCAGGGGAGACAGCCCCAGCATTTT.

As concerns this clone: The sample has other DNA sequences that encode this CDR3 too. The V and J genes are TRBV5-6 and TRBJ2-6; TRBD2 matches 10 bases. The CDR3 has 18 amino acids. CDR1 and CDR2 from the germline V gene are SGHDT and YYEEEE. The J segment lost 2 bases and the V segment lost 4 bases, leaving 9 bases of the junction unmatched. CDR3 bases: TGTGCCAGCAGCCCCCGGCCAGCGGGAGGGCCTGGGGCCAACGTCCTGACTTTC. As protein: CASSPRPAGGPGANVLTF.

The V gene is TRBV20-1, the J gene TRBJ1-5; a weak D match, TRBD1 (5 bases). Germline CDR1 reads DFQATT; CDR2 reads SNEGSKA (reference sequence). Deletions cut 6 bases from V and 9 bases from J, with 12 bases between. The CDR3 has 11 amino acids. Here the CDR3 reads CSAREGRPQHF. CDR3 sequence (DNA): TGCAGTGCCCGGGAGGGACGGCCCCAGCATTTT.

The V and J genes are TRBV6-8 and TRBJ2-7; 13 nucleotides agree with TRBD2. This CDR3 contains 17 residues. Germline CDR1 MNHGY, CDR2 SAAAGT. The ends lost 6 bases at V and 0 bases at J; junction bases unmatched: 8. The DNA of the CDR3 is TGTGCCAGCAGCCCAGGACTAGCGGGGGTATCCTCCTACGAGCAGTACTTC. It codes for CASSPGLAGVSSYEQYF.

The V gene is TRBV5-1, the J gene TRBJ2-3, with 7 bases lining up with TRBD1. The germline V gene encodes CDR1 SGHRS and CDR2 YFSETQ. This CDR3 is built from 15 residues. V trimming: 0 bases; J trimming: 5 bases; junction bases outside the gene matches: 6. Written as DNA, the CDR3 is TGCGCCAGCAGCTTGGGACAGGGCTTTCAAGATACGCAGTATTTT. Translated: CASSLGQGFQDTQYF. Filled out from reference TRBV5-1 and TRBJ2-3, the complete variable domain reads KAGVTQTPRYLIKTRGQQVTLSCSPISGHRSVSWYQQTPGQGLQFLFEYFSETQRNKGNFPGRFSGRQFSNSRSEMNVSTLELGDSALYLCASSLGQGFQDTQYFGPGTRLTVL.

The chain employs TRBV6-5 and TRBJ2-3, with no clear D. Germline loops: CDR1 MNHEY, CDR2 SVGAGI. V gave up 2 bases and J gave up 0 bases, with 6 bases separating them. CDR3 size: 14 residues. The CDR3 bases are TGTGCCAGCAGTTACGAGGAAAGCACAGATACGCAGTATTTT. It is translated as CASSYEESTDTQYF.

With regard to this clone: The junction departs from germline at one end; a sequencing error may be responsible. V is TRBV7-7 and J is TRBJ2-5; tentatively, D is TRBD2 (6 bases). CDR1 and CDR2 from the germline V gene are SSHAT and FNYEAQ (reference sequence). The CDR3 extends over 17 amino acids. The CDR3 spells CASSFSPPSGVAETQYF. DNA for the CDR3: TGTGCTAGCAGCTTTAGCCCCCCCTCGGGAGTGGCAGAGACCCAGTACTTC. Combining the CDR3 with reference TRBV7-7 and TRBJ2-5 gives the whole variable domain GAGVSQSPRYKVTKRGQDVTLRCDPISSHATLYWYQQALGQGPEFLTYFNYEAQPDKSGLPSDRFSAERPEGSISTLTIQRTEQRDSAMYRCASSFSPPSGVAETQYFGPGTRLLVL.

The V call is TRBV5-6, the J call TRBJ2-5; the D is unclear. Trimming took off 0 bases at V and 2 bases at J, with 5 bases between the two ends. The CDR3 consists of 13 residues. Germline CDR1 is SGHDT and CDR2 is YYEEEE. CDR3 residues: CASSLVNQETQYF. For the CDR3, the DNA is TGTGCCAGCAGCTTGGTCAATCAAGAGACCCAGTACTTC.

V and J are TRBV2 and TRBJ1-2; maybe TRBD1 (6 bases). This CDR3 is built from 13 residues. Trimming cost V 6 bases and J 5 bases, with 13 bases left between them. CDR1 and CDR2 from the germline V gene are SNHLY and FYNNEI. This CDR3 is CASSRTAAYGYTF. DNA for the CDR3: TGTGCCAGCAGCCGGACAGCCGCTTATGGCTACACCTTC. Using reference TRBV2 and TRBJ1-2 for the parts outside the CDR3, the full variable domain is EPEVTQTPSHQVTQMGQEVILRCVPISNHLYFYWYRQILGQKVEFLVSFYNNEISEKSEIFDDQFSVERPDGSNFTLKIRSTKLEDSAMYFCASSRTAAYGYTFGSGTRLTVV.